Following are 31 T cell receptor beta chains from one sample sequenced in a study of beta chain features in type 1 diabetes listed by TCRdb under 2018. Library preparation used the immunoSEQ multiplex PCR assay. The entire isolated RNA was reverse transcribed using the High Capacity cDNA Reverse Transcription Kit, and thus expressed TCRB transcripts were sequenced. TCRdb mirrors the immuneACCESS table, restricted to in-frame sequences. Some clones are absent from its copies; in checked studies, under half trace to an unresolved V gene, and the reason for the others is unknown. The sample profile shows about 150,000 clones; around 9.7% of them were found once. The top ten clonotypes cover about 0.65% of the sample. These receptors have no identified antigens. The study at large found these results: A moderate but significant shortening of TCRB CDR3 length was observed in type 1 diabetes patients in all four CD4+ subsets.

Sequencing used central memory CD4+ T cells from blood. The origin of the receptors is a young woman with type 1 diabetes.

The chain carries TRBV20-1 and TRBJ1-2; a weak D match, TRBD1 (5 bases). V was shortened by 2 bases and J by 8 bases, with 6 bases between the two germline ends. The CDR3 is 10 amino acids. Looked up from germline, CDR1 is DFQATT and CDR2 is SNEGSKA (reference sequence). CDR3 sequence reads: CSARRGGYTF. The CDR3 region has the DNA TGCAGTGCTAGAAGGGGCGGCTACACCTTC.

V gene TRBV6-6 combines with J gene TRBJ2-3; D is perhaps TRBD1 (6 bases). In germline, CDR1 is MNHNY, CDR2 SVGAGI (reference sequence). The CDR3 extends over 14 amino acids. Trimming removed 6 bases from V and 1 base from J, with 11 bases in between. The CDR3 DNA sequence: TGTGCCAGCAGAGACAGGTTTCGCACAGATACGCAGTATTTT. Protein sequence: CASRDRFRTDTQYF.

This clone has more than one count but fewer than ten. The chain has TRBV28 and TRBJ2-3; D unresolved. The germline CDR1 and CDR2 sequences are MDHEN and SYDVKM. The length of the CDR3 is 11 residues. V lost 5 bases and J 4 bases, leaving 4 bases between the germline ends. The CDR3 DNA reads as TGTGCCAGCAGTGTCGCAGATACGCAGTATTTT. Residues: CASSVADTQYF.

This clone was counted only a few times. The chain has TRBV5-1 and TRBJ1-1; D unclear. This CDR3 is built from 14 residues. Trimming shortened V by 0 bases and J by 1 base, and 7 bases separated the two germline ends. CDR1 SGHRS and CDR2 YFSETQ come from the germline V gene. CDR3 sequence (DNA): TGCGCCAGCAGCTTGGTCCGGGGGAACACTGAAGCTTTCTTT. Translation gives CASSLVRGNTEAFF.

This clone was counted between two and nine times. This chain joins TRBV29-1 and TRBJ2-1; 10 bases align to TRBD2. The ends lost 5 bases at V and 8 bases at J; junction bases unmatched: 6. The CDR3 is 13 residues long. In germline, CDR1 is SQVTM, CDR2 ANQGSEA. The CDR3 reads CSVLGTSAYEQFF. The DNA for the CDR3 is TGCAGCGTTCTCGGGACTAGCGCGTATGAGCAGTTCTTC.

A remark on this clone: Other DNA sequences in this specimen translate into the identical CDR3. The rearrangement joins TRBV28 to TRBJ2-7; D might be TRBD1 (6 bases). V was cut by 6 bases and J by 6 bases, with 12 bases left in between. CDR3 size: 12 residues. Germline values: CDR1 MDHEN, CDR2 SYDVKM. CDR3 bases: TGTGCCAGCAGCCCTACAGGGCGCGAGCAGTACTTC. This translates into CASSPTGREQYF.

The J gene is TRBJ1-2, the V gene TRBV7-2; TRBD1 matches at 8 bases. This CDR3 comprises 13 residues. Unmatched junction bases numbered 7, after V lost 5 bases and J lost 8 bases. CDR1 SGHTA and CDR2 FQGNSA come from the germline V gene. The DNA of the CDR3 is TGTGCCAGCAGCGCGTCGACAGGGGTGGGCTACACCTTC. Protein product: CASSASTGVGYTF.

The genes are TRBV11-2 and TRBJ1-2; D gene uncertain. The V end was cut by 4 bases, the J end by 6 bases, with 9 bases between. The CDR3 is made up of 12 amino acids. Germline loops: CDR1 SGHAT, CDR2 FQNNGV. The CDR3 here is CASSWERNGYTF. The CDR3 coding sequence is TGTGCCAGCAGCTGGGAGAGGAATGGCTACACCTTC. Drawing the rest from reference TRBV11-2 and TRBJ1-2, the complete variable domain is EAGVAQSPRYKIIEKRQSVAFWCNPISGHATLYWYQQILGQGPKLLIQFQNNGVVDDSQLPKDRFSAERLKGVDSTLKIQPAKLEDSAVYLCASSWERNGYTFGSGTRLTVV.

This clone has only a few counts. The gene calls are TRBV15 and TRBJ1-4; 7 positions agree with TRBD1. From germline, CDR1 is LNHNV and CDR2 YYDKDF (reference sequence). V shed 0 bases, J shed 6 bases, and the junction held 10 bases outside the gene matches. This CDR3 is 17 amino acids long. This CDR3 reads CATSRDLLRQGDEKLFF. CDR3 sequence (DNA): TGTGCCACCAGCAGAGATCTTCTCCGACAGGGCGATGAAAAACTGTTTTTT.

Notes on this clone: The sample has other DNA sequences that encode this CDR3 too. The V and J genes are TRBV19 and TRBJ2-1, with D possibly matching TRBD2 (6 bases). The germline V gene encodes CDR1 LNHDA and CDR2 SQIVND (reference sequence). This CDR3 contains 12 residues. The germline V and J ends were trimmed by 7 bases and 4 bases, with 8 bases remaining between them. In DNA form, the CDR3 reads TGTGCCAGTAAGGGGAGGTACAATGAGCAGTTCTTC. As protein: CASKGRYNEQFF.

In its sample, this clone was seen a few times. The chain joins TRBV2 to TRBJ1-5; a weak D match, TRBD1 (5 bases). V was pared by 5 bases and J by 5 bases, with 10 bases between. This CDR3 comprises 13 residues. Germline-derived CDR1 and CDR2 are SNHLY and FYNNEI. The CDR3 sequence: CASSPTEYQPQHF. The CDR3 DNA reads as TGTGCCAGCAGTCCGACAGAGTATCAGCCCCAGCATTTT.

The CDR3 region is CASSQSGGVDIQYF. The CDR3, as DNA: TGTGCCAGCAGCCAATCAGGAGGGGTTGACATTCAGTACTTC. The rearrangement joins TRBV13 to TRBJ2-4, with D perhaps matching TRBD2 (6 bases). CDR3 length equals 14 residues. Between the trimmed V and J ends, which lost 5 bases and 8 bases, there was a span of 16 bases. Germline values: CDR1 PRHDT, CDR2 FYEKMQ (reference sequence). Combining the CDR3 with reference TRBV13 and TRBJ2-4 gives the whole variable domain AAGVIQSPRHLIKEKRETATLKCYPIPRHDTVYWYQQGPGQDPQFLISFYEKMQSDKGSIPDRFSAQQFSDYHSELNMSSLELGDSALYFCASSQSGGVDIQYFGAGTRLSVL.

This clone has only a few counts. V and J are TRBV30 and TRBJ2-7; 9 bases match TRBD1. The CDR3 extends over 14 amino acids. After removal of 7 bases from V and 2 bases from J, the junction contained 9 bases not matched to a gene. From germline, CDR1 is GTSNPN and CDR2 SVGIG (reference sequence). The CDR3, as DNA: TGTGCCTTAAATCGGGGGACAGGGACCTACGAGCAGTACTTC. Residues: CALNRGTGTYEQYF.

The table lists this clone with a few counts. This chain links TRBV5-1 with TRBJ1-3; no definite D call. This CDR3 region has 15 residues. V was clipped by 0 bases and J by 1 base, with 8 bases between them. Germline V CDR1 and CDR2: SGHRS, YFSETQ. Here the CDR3 DNA reads TGCGCCAGCAGCTTGGAAGGAGTATCTGGAAACACCATATATTTT. It is translated as CASSLEGVSGNTIYF.

This clone was seen repeatedly, ten times or more. The chain couples TRBV7-2 to TRBJ1-3; 8 bases line up with TRBD1. Unmatched junction bases numbered 3, after V lost 5 bases and J lost 0 bases. The CDR3 loop spans 15 amino acids. Germline loops: CDR1 SGHTA, CDR2 FQGNSA. CDR3 coding DNA: TGTGCCAGCAGCCTGGACAGGGACTCTGGAAACACCATATATTTT. It yields the protein CASSLDRDSGNTIYF.

J is TRBJ1-4 and V is TRBV11-2, with D possibly TRBD1 on 5 matching bases. The germline gives CDR1 SGHAT, CDR2 FQNNGV. Between the trimmed V and J ends, which lost 5 bases and 2 bases, there was a span of 18 bases. The CDR3 extends over 17 amino acids. CDR3 nucleotide sequence: TGTGCCAGCAGCCGGTTGGCGGGGGGGACTACTAATGAAAAACTGTTTTTT. This sequence encodes CASSRLAGGTTNEKLFF.

This clone appeared a few times. J is TRBJ2-3 and V is TRBV27; 9 bases are a match to TRBD2. The CDR3 is 16 residues long. With V trimmed by 4 bases and J by 1 base, 6 bases remained unmatched. The germline CDR1 and CDR2 sequences are MNHEY and SMNVEV (reference sequence). This chain's CDR3 is CASSSGTSRRTDTQYF. The CDR3 DNA reads as TGTGCCAGCAGTTCCGGGACTAGCAGACGCACAGATACGCAGTATTTT.

This clone was found a few times. The V gene is TRBV2, the J gene TRBJ1-4; the D gene is possibly TRBD1 (6 bases). The ends were cut back, 4 bases at V and 7 bases at J, with 16 bases in the middle. Germline V gene lookup returns CDR1 SNHLY and CDR2 FYNNEI. The CDR3 is 15 residues long. CDR3: CASSGPKGGSEKLFF. The CDR3 DNA reads TGTGCCAGCAGTGGACCCAAAGGGGGTAGTGAAAAACTGTTTTTT.

The table lists this clone with a few counts. V and J are TRBV30 and TRBJ2-3, with 8 bases aligning to TRBD2. With V trimmed by 0 bases and J by 1 base, 3 bases remained unmatched. The V gene's germline CDR1 is GTSNPN and CDR2 SVGIG (reference sequence). This CDR3 is built from 15 residues. In DNA form, the CDR3 reads TGTGCCTGGAGTGTTGGACTAGCCGGCACAGATACGCAGTATTTT. This sequence encodes CAWSVGLAGTDTQYF.

This chain links TRBV7-2 with TRBJ2-7; D is possibly TRBD2 (7 bases). This CDR3 spans 14 amino acids. CDR1 is SGHTA, CDR2 FQGNSA, per germline. Trimming took 4 bases from V and 3 from J, leaving 13 bases between them. CDR3 DNA: TGTGCCAGCAGCTACGGGGGGCAGGGCTACGAGCAGTACTTC. It yields the protein CASSYGGQGYEQYF. Filled out from reference TRBV7-2 and TRBJ2-7, the complete variable domain reads GAGVSQSPSNKVTEKGKDVELRCDPISGHTALYWYRQSLGQGLEFLIYFQGNSAPDKSGLPSDRFSAERTGGSVSTLTIQRTQQEDSAVYLCASSYGGQGYEQYFGPGTRLTVT.

The chain carries TRBV5-1 and TRBJ1-2; 7 bases map to TRBD1. Germline assignment: CDR1 SGHRS and CDR2 YFSETQ. The length of the CDR3 is 13 residues. Unmatched junction bases numbered 2, after V lost 0 bases and J lost 6 bases. CDR3 DNA: TGCGCCAGCAGCTTGGACAGGGGAGATGGCTACACCTTC. Residues: CASSLDRGDGYTF. The complete variable domain, with remaining parts taken from reference TRBV5-1 and TRBJ1-2, reads KAGVTQTPRYLIKTRGQQVTLSCSPISGHRSVSWYQQTPGQGLQFLFEYFSETQRNKGNFPGRFSGRQFSNSRSEMNVSTLELGDSALYLCASSLDRGDGYTFGSGTRLTVV.

This clone has only a few counts. The chain carries TRBV19 and TRBJ2-2; maybe TRBD1 (6 bases). V lost 5 bases and J lost 6, with 22 bases in between. Germline CDR1 is LNHDA and CDR2 is SQIVND (reference sequence). CDR3 size: 17 residues. CDR3 protein: CASSAIAKDSGSGELFF. The CDR3 DNA is TGTGCCAGTAGTGCCATCGCCAAGGACAGCGGTTCCGGGGAGCTGTTTTTT.

The chain employs TRBV5-1 and TRBJ2-7; D possibly corresponds to TRBD2 (5 bases). This CDR3 is 13 amino acids long. Germline V CDR1 and CDR2: SGHRS, YFSETQ. The ends were cut back, 8 bases at V and 2 bases at J, with 14 bases in the middle. CDR3 loop: CASSRGPTYEQYF. The CDR3 DNA reads TGCGCCAGTTCCCGGGGTCCTACCTACGAGCAGTACTTC.

This clone was seen a handful of times. Other DNA sequences within the sample encode an identical CDR3. The V and J genes are TRBV5-4 and TRBJ2-3, with D maybe TRBD2 (6 bases). Trimming removed 0 bases from V and 6 bases from J, with 11 bases in between. Germline loops: CDR1 SGHNT, CDR2 YYREEE (reference sequence). The CDR3 covers 14 residues. CDR3 sequence (DNA): TGTGCCAGCAGCTTGGTCGGGGGAAGGGATACGCAGTATTTT. Translated, it gives CASSLVGGRDTQYF.

The chain has TRBV10-3 and TRBJ2-1; TRBD2 might be the D (5 bases). Deletions cut 10 bases from V and 8 bases from J, with 12 bases between. The V gene's germline CDR1 is ENHRY and CDR2 SYGVKD. The CDR3 is 11 amino acids. CDR3 in amino acids: CATETGYEQFF. The CDR3 coding sequence is TGTGCCACCGAGACGGGATATGAGCAGTTCTTC.

This clone has just a few counts. The chain joins TRBV6-6 to TRBJ2-2; D perhaps matches TRBD1 (5 bases). The V gene lost 0 bases and the J gene lost 5 bases, with 10 bases spanning the gap. Germline V gives CDR1 MNHNY, CDR2 SVGAGI (reference sequence). The CDR3 is 15 amino acids. The CDR3 region has the DNA TGTGCCAGCAGTTACTCTAGTCAGGGAACCGGGGAGCTGTTTTTT. This gives the protein CASSYSSQGTGELFF.

The genes are TRBV28 and TRBJ1-2; D is uncertain. This CDR3 region has 14 residues. Trimming cost V 8 bases and J 3 bases, with 16 bases left between them. CDR1 is MDHEN and CDR2 is SYDVKM in the germline V gene. The CDR3 region is CASGAAERDYGYTF. The CDR3 DNA reads as TGTGCCAGCGGAGCCGCCGAGAGAGACTATGGCTACACCTTC.

This clone occurred a few times. V and J are TRBV30 and TRBJ2-3; possibly TRBD1 for D (5 bases). Germline V gene sequence: CDR1 GTSNPN, CDR2 SVGIG (reference sequence). Deletions cut 4 bases from V and 5 bases from J, with 13 bases between. This CDR3 is 13 amino acids long. Here the CDR3 DNA reads TGTGCCTGGACTATAGGGGCTGGAGATACGCAGTATTTT. It encodes CAWTIGAGDTQYF.

This clone appeared a few times. The chain couples TRBV28 to TRBJ2-3, with TRBD1 matching over 7 bases. CDR1 is MDHEN, CDR2 SYDVKM, per germline. The CDR3 has 14 amino acids. V trimming: 6 bases; J trimming: 0 bases; junction bases outside the gene matches: 3. The CDR3 region has the DNA TGTGCCAGCAGCGGGACAGTGAGCACAGATACGCAGTATTTT. It encodes CASSGTVSTDTQYF.

The chain has TRBV18 and TRBJ1-1, with a possible D match to TRBD1 (6 bases). The V end was cut by 3 bases, the J end by 8 bases, with 19 bases between. Germline assignment: CDR1 KGHSH and CDR2 LQKENI. This CDR3 comprises 15 residues. The DNA for the CDR3 is TGTGCCAGCTCACCGTTGGCTGAACAGGGAAAAGAAGCTTTCTTT. It encodes CASSPLAEQGKEAFF. The whole variable domain, remainder taken from reference TRBV18 and TRBJ1-1, is NAGVMQNPRHLVRRRGQEARLRCSPMKGHSHVYWYRQLPEEGLKFMVYLQKENIIDESGMPKERFSAEFPKEGPSILRIQQVVRGDSAAYFCASSPLAEQGKEAFFGQGTRLTVV.

The V gene is TRBV19, the J gene TRBJ1-2; 9 nucleotides line up with TRBD1. CDR1 LNHDA and CDR2 SQIVND come from the germline V gene (reference sequence). CDR3 length: 13 residues. V gave up 5 bases and J gave up 6 bases; unmatched junction bases: 4. The CDR3 spells CASSEWTGDGYTF. The CDR3 region has the DNA TGTGCCAGTAGTGAGTGGACAGGGGATGGCTACACCTTC.